This T cell receptor (beta chain) was recovered during a study of regulatory T cells in long-lasting Graves disease. Many counts were recorded for this clonotype. Both iRepertoire HTBI primers and Arm-PCR of CDR3 regions were used to build the TCR beta libraries. TCRdb reanalysed the multiplex PCR reads using MiXCR and keeps one entry per CDR3 protein. The data hold under 500,000 distinct CDR3 sequences, with less than 25% observed a single time. Germline CDR1 is MDHEN and CDR2 is SYDVKM. Losses at the gene ends were 6 bases for V and 5 bases for J; bases not matched to a gene: 18. The CDR3 has 18 amino acids. The time point was: persistent/refractory GD, antithyroid drugs over 5 years with positive TRAb. Scientists built the TCR library using RNA that was extracted from PBMCs.

This chain uses TRBV28 with TRBJ2-7; TRBD2 matches at 11 bases. The material was peripheral blood mononuclear cells (PBMCs), obtained when the disease was refractory, from a patient treated with antithyroid drugs. The source is a female donor with Graves disease. CDR3 loop: CASSPTTLSGRVRNEQYF. The CDR3 DNA reads TGTGCCAGCAGCCCTACTACCCTTAGCGGGAGGGTCCGGAACGAGCAGTACTTC. The whole variable domain, filled in from reference TRBV28 and TRBJ2-7, reads DVKVTQSSRYLVKRTGEKVFLECVQDMDHENMFWYRQDPGLGLRLIYFSYDVKMKEKGDIPEGYSVSREKKERFSLILESASTNQTSMYLCASSPTTLSGRVRNEQYFGPGTRLTVT.